These 25 T cell receptor beta chains originate from one sample sequenced in a study of radiotherapy plus CTLA-4 blockade in lung cancer. Measured with immunoSEQ multiplex PCR; TCRdb has only the in-frame clones, and not every one. The sample yields roughly 80,000 clones, about 79% seen once. The sequenced sample was peripheral blood, obtained from a patient treated with radiotherapy plus ipilimumab. The receptor source for this set is a human donor with non-small cell lung cancer who had a partial response to radiotherapy plus ipilimumab. Some clones in this sample may be carry-over from other donors' samples.

The rearrangement uses TRBV7-8 and TRBJ2-3, with a weak D call TRBD2 (6 bases). The CDR3 consists of 16 residues. Germline loops: CDR1 SGHVS, CDR2 FQNEAQ. V lost 5 bases to trimming and J lost 2 bases, with 17 bases between them. CDR3 residues: CASSPRRGGNTDTQYF. The CDR3 coding sequence is TGTGCCAGCAGCCCTCGTCGTGGAGGGAACACAGATACGCAGTATTTT.

The chain recombines TRBV7-2 with TRBJ1-5; the match to TRBD1 covers 8 bases. The germline gives CDR1 SGHTA, CDR2 FQGNSA. The CDR3 is 16 amino acids. The V segment lost 1 base and the J segment 6 bases; nucleotides outside the gene matches: 8. The DNA of the CDR3 is TGTGCCAGCAGCTTAGAAGGAGGACAGGGCGGTCAGCCCCAGCATTTT. Its protein is CASSLEGGQGGQPQHF.

V is TRBV6-1 and J is TRBJ1-2, with D perhaps TRBD1 (5 bases). The CDR3 totals 13 residues. Trimming left V 0 bases short and J 11 bases short, with 13 bases between. From germline, CDR1 is MNHNS and CDR2 SASEGT. This chain's CDR3 is CASSEALLRGYTF. CDR3 DNA sequence: TGTGCCAGCAGTGAAGCGCTTCTAAGGGGATACACCTTC.

J is TRBJ2-5 and V is TRBV18; maybe TRBD1 (6 bases). Trimming removed 3 bases at V and 2 bases at J, with 13 bases between. The CDR3 is made up of 15 amino acids. Germline V gene lookup returns CDR1 KGHSH and CDR2 LQKENI. The CDR3 sequence is CASSPRQGPQETQYF. CDR3 DNA sequence: TGTGCCAGCTCACCCCGGCAGGGGCCTCAAGAGACCCAGTACTTC.

The count of this clone is one. The rearrangement links TRBV29-1 to TRBJ1-2; 10 bases are shared with TRBD1. CDR1 and CDR2 from the germline V gene are SQVTM and ANQGSEA. After removal of 8 bases from V and 1 base from J, the junction contained 4 bases not matched to a gene. This CDR3 is built from 13 residues. Here the CDR3 DNA reads TGCAGCTTTGGACAGGGGGTTAACTATGGCTACACCTTC. Encoded protein: CSFGQGVNYGYTF.

The chain couples TRBV28 to TRBJ2-2; 7 bases line up with TRBD2. With 2 bases clipped from V and 7 bases from J, the junction kept 7 bases outside the gene matches. The CDR3 spans 15 residues. Per germline, CDR1 MDHEN and CDR2 SYDVKM. The CDR3 DNA follows: TGTGCCAGCAGTTTAGTGGGAGGGTACGGCGGGGAGCTGTTTTTT. This codes for CASSLVGGYGGELFF.

The chain combines TRBV5-4 with TRBJ1-1; 8 nucleotides agree with TRBD1. Germline loops: CDR1 SGHNT, CDR2 YYREEE (reference sequence). The CDR3 consists of 14 residues. V was clipped by 0 bases and J by 4 bases; unmatched bases: 2. CDR3 nucleotide sequence: TGTGCCAGCAGCTTGGGACAGGGGTTCACTGAAGCTTTCTTT. This encodes CASSLGQGFTEAFF.

The chain joins TRBV13 to TRBJ2-5; 12 bases line up with TRBD2. There are 16 residues in the CDR3. Trimming cost V 3 bases and J 2 bases; bases outside gene matches: 4. Germline values: CDR1 PRHDT, CDR2 FYEKMQ (reference sequence). CDR3 residues: CASSFLTSGSQETQYF. The CDR3 DNA reads as TGTGCCAGCAGCTTTCTGACTAGCGGGAGTCAAGAGACCCAGTACTTC.

On this clone itself: The junction departs from germline at one end; a sequencing error may be responsible. The rearrangement joins TRBV6-5 to TRBJ2-7; D not certain. Germline lookup yields CDR1 MNHEY and CDR2 SVGAGI. The length of the CDR3 is 13 residues. The DNA for the CDR3 is TGTGCCAGCAGTTACTCCCCCTCCCACGAGCAGTACTTC. Amino acid sequence: CASSYSPSHEQYF.

Only a few counts were recorded for this clone. This chain uses TRBV7-2 with TRBJ2-5; maybe TRBD1 (6 bases). The ends were cut back, 0 bases at V and 5 bases at J, with 16 bases in the middle. The CDR3 contains 16 residues. In germline, CDR1 is SGHTA, CDR2 FQGNSA. CDR3 protein: CASSLASAEGVETQYF. The CDR3 bases are TGTGCCAGCAGCTTAGCTTCGGCCGAGGGGGTGGAGACCCAGTACTTC.

This clone has only one observation. The genes are TRBV6-1 and TRBJ1-2; D possibly corresponds to TRBD1 (6 bases). The V gene's germline CDR1 is MNHNS and CDR2 SASEGT. The V end was cut by 7 bases, the J end by 6 bases, with 18 bases between. The CDR3 covers 14 residues. Here the CDR3 DNA reads TGTGCCAGCACTATTTTGGGGGCTGAGGATGGCTACACCTTC. Residues: CASTILGAEDGYTF.

The rearrangement joins TRBV10-2 to TRBJ1-5; TRBD1 matches at 8 bases. Germline assignment: CDR1 WSHSY and CDR2 SAAADI. This CDR3 has 14 residues. With V trimmed by 6 bases and J by 7 bases, 8 bases remained unmatched. For the CDR3, the DNA is TGCGCCAGCAGCCAGACAGGGGTTCGCCAGCCCCAGCATTTT. This sequence encodes CASSQTGVRQPQHF.

This CDR3 is CASSRSSGAYEQYF. CDR3 sequence (DNA): TGTGCCAGTAGTAGGTCTAGCGGTGCCTACGAGCAGTACTTC. V usage is TRBV19 and J usage is TRBJ2-5; 7 nucleotides line up with TRBD2. TRBJ2-7 explains the end of the DNA better; the J call may be wrong. Germline loops: CDR1 LNHDA, CDR2 SQIVND (reference sequence). The CDR3 runs 14 residues.

This sequence joins TRBV6-6 and TRBJ1-1, with D uncertain. The V end was cut by 0 bases, the J end by 1 base, with 6 bases between. Germline V gives CDR1 MNHNY, CDR2 SVGAGI (reference sequence). The CDR3 has 14 residues. The CDR3 is CASSYSWANTEAFF. The CDR3 DNA reads as TGTGCCAGCAGTTACTCGTGGGCGAACACTGAAGCTTTCTTT.

CDR3 nucleotide sequence: TGTGCCAGCAGCCTGGGCCGGCAAGAGACCCAGTACTTC. Amino acids: CASSLGRQETQYF. The V gene is TRBV7-2, the J gene TRBJ2-5, with D hard to call. Germline CDR1 is SGHTA and CDR2 is FQGNSA. Trimming cost V 5 bases and J 2 bases, with 9 bases left between them. This CDR3 has 13 residues.

In its sample, this clone was seen once. The gene calls are TRBV2 and TRBJ2-7, with a tentative D call TRBD1 (5 bases). Trimming took off 11 bases at V and 0 bases at J, with 14 bases between the two ends. The CDR3 has 13 residues. The germline V gene has CDR1 SNHLY and CDR2 FYNNEI. The CDR3 bases are TGTGCCGGTAGGGGCGGAAGCTCCTACGAGCAGTACTTC. Residues: CAGRGGSSYEQYF. Combining the CDR3 with reference TRBV2 and TRBJ2-7 gives the whole variable domain EPEVTQTPSHQVTQMGQEVILRCVPISNHLYFYWYRQILGQKVEFLVSFYNNEISEKSEIFDDQFSVERPDGSNFTLKIRSTKLEDSAMYFCAGRGGSSYEQYFGPGTRLTVT.

Only one count was recorded for this clone. This chain connects TRBV9 to TRBJ2-2; TRBD2 matches 9 bases. Per germline, CDR1 SGDLS and CDR2 YYNGEE. J gave up 7 bases and V 4 bases, and 14 bases lay outside the gene matches. The CDR3 spans 17 residues. In DNA, the CDR3 is TGTGCCAGCAGCCAGGGAAGGCGGGGGGGCTATGGCGGGGAGCTGTTTTTT. Amino acid sequence: CASSQGRRGGYGGELFF.

The chain links TRBV7-2 to TRBJ2-2; D uncertain. Per germline, CDR1 SGHTA and CDR2 FQGNSA. The CDR3 is 15 residues long. Trimming cost V 2 bases and J 7 bases, with 14 bases left between them. Here the CDR3 reads CASSLRPIGVGELFF. In nucleotides, the CDR3 is TGTGCCAGCAGCTTAAGGCCCATTGGAGTCGGGGAGCTGTTTTTT.

The V gene is TRBV19, the J gene TRBJ2-1; D possibly corresponds to TRBD2 (5 bases). Germline-derived CDR1 and CDR2 are LNHDA and SQIVND (reference sequence). V lost 3 bases and J 6 bases, leaving 18 bases between the germline ends. The CDR3 is 16 residues long. CDR3: CASSITDGVWVNEQFF. In DNA, the CDR3 is TGTGCCAGTAGTATCACGGACGGGGTTTGGGTCAATGAGCAGTTCTTC. The variable domain in full, with the rest retrieved from reference TRBV19 and TRBJ2-1, is DGGITQSPKYLFRKEGQNVTLSCEQNLNHDAMYWYRQDPGQGLRLIYYSQIVNDFQKGDIAEGYSVSREKKESFPLTVTSAQKNPTAFYLCASSITDGVWVNEQFFGPGTRLTVL.

Notes on this clone: The junction departs from germline at one end; a sequencing error may be responsible. This chain connects TRBV5-1 to TRBJ1-5, with D maybe TRBD1 (5 bases). There are 15 residues in the CDR3. The V gene's germline CDR1 is SGHRS and CDR2 YFSETQ. The chain's CDR3 is CASSLGTVSNQPQHF. The DNA for the CDR3 is TGCGCCAGCAGTTTGGGGACTGTTAGCAATCAGCCCCAGCATTTT.

This clone appeared a few times. The V and J genes are TRBV5-4 and TRBJ1-2, with TRBD1 matching over 7 bases. CDR1 and CDR2 from the germline V gene are SGHNT and YYREEE (reference sequence). The V and J ends lost 4 bases and 6 bases, in that order; junction bases with no gene match: 0. The CDR3 is 11 amino acids. The CDR3 region has the DNA TGTGCCAGCAGCACAGGGGATGGCTACACCTTC. It translates to CASSTGDGYTF.

This chain joins TRBV7-8 and TRBJ2-5; D is undetermined. This CDR3 has 12 amino acids. Per the germline V gene, CDR1 is SGHVS and CDR2 is FQNEAQ. V lost 3 bases and J lost 11, with 13 bases in between. CDR3 bases: TGTGCCAGCAGCTTGGTCGGCGGCCGGCAGTACTTC. Protein: CASSLVGGRQYF.

There are a few counts of this clone. The V gene is TRBV6-1, the J gene TRBJ1-3; D gene uncertain. V was cut by 11 bases and J by 0 bases, with 17 bases left in between. The germline CDR1 and CDR2 sequences are MNHNS and SASEGT. The CDR3 extends over 15 amino acids. This CDR3 reads CAAGLHGTSGNTIYF. CDR3 DNA: TGTGCCGCAGGATTACATGGTACCTCTGGAAACACCATATATTTT.

The chain recombines TRBV10-3 with TRBJ2-4, with 14 nucleotides matching TRBD2. The CDR3 spans 14 residues. Germline V gene lookup returns CDR1 ENHRY and CDR2 SYGVKD. Losses at the gene ends were 10 bases for V and 8 bases for J; bases not matched to a gene: 7. The CDR3 DNA sequence: TGTGCCACCGGGACTAGCGGGGGCGGCGACATTCAGTACTTC. Protein product: CATGTSGGGDIQYF.

The chain couples TRBV13 to TRBJ2-5, with 14 bases identical to TRBD2. Matching the DNA end better, TRBJ2-7 makes the J call doubtful. The germline V gene has CDR1 PRHDT and CDR2 FYEKMQ (reference sequence). This CDR3 spans 17 amino acids. In DNA, the CDR3 is TGTGCCAGCAGCCATACCGGACTAGCGGGGGGAGTATACGAGCAGTACTTC. It encodes CASSHTGLAGGVYEQYF.